One sample yielded the 18 T cell receptor beta chains listed below, sequenced in a study of blood T cell repertoires in COVID-19. The table came from immunoSEQ multiplex PCR; TCRdb's copy has only in-frame clones and leaves some out. The table lists about 420,000 clones, roughly 89% of them singletons. The specimen was peripheral blood. Receptors originate from a man younger than 35 with COVID-19, enrolled during active disease.

This chain connects TRBV19 to TRBJ1-5; a possible D gene is TRBD1 (5 bases). Per germline, CDR1 LNHDA and CDR2 SQIVND (reference sequence). The CDR3 is made up of 14 amino acids. V was shortened by 4 bases and J by 6 bases, with 13 bases between the two germline ends. CDR3 loop: CASSTFGGGQPQHF. The CDR3 DNA reads TGTGCCAGTAGTACCTTTGGGGGGGGTCAGCCCCAGCATTTT.

The chain uses TRBV7-6 and TRBJ2-5; D is uncertain. Trimming stripped 5 bases from V and 4 bases from J, with 8 bases between. Germline-derived CDR1 and CDR2 are SGHVS and FNYEAQ. The CDR3 is 12 amino acids. The CDR3 bases are TGTGCCAGCAGCCACATTGCAGAGACCCAGTACTTC. Its protein is CASSHIAETQYF.

This rearrangement joins TRBV27 to TRBJ1-2; tentative D call: TRBD1 (5 bases). V was pared by 8 bases and J by 2 bases, with 15 bases between. Germline V CDR1 and CDR2: MNHEY, SMNVEV (reference sequence). This CDR3 has 14 residues. The DNA of the CDR3 is TGTGCCAGCGCTCCCTTCCAGGGCAACTATGGCTACACCTTC. Its translation: CASAPFQGNYGYTF.

The V call is TRBV7-7, the J call TRBJ2-7, with 7 bases lining up with TRBD1. J gave up 3 bases and V 5 bases, and 10 bases lay outside the gene matches. CDR1 and CDR2 (germline): SSHAT, FNYEAQ (reference sequence). The CDR3 loop spans 15 amino acids. CDR3 protein: CASSTGTAFNYEQYF. CDR3 nucleotides: TGTGCCAGCAGCACCGGGACAGCTTTTAACTACGAGCAGTACTTC.

The genes are TRBV29-1 and TRBJ2-7; D is possibly TRBD1 (6 bases). The length of the CDR3 is 13 residues. The germline CDR1 and CDR2 sequences are SQVTM and ANQGSEA. Deletions cut 5 bases from V and 2 bases from J, with 13 bases between. The DNA for the CDR3 is TGCAGCGTTTACCTAACAGGGACCTACGAGCAGTACTTC. Translating it yields CSVYLTGTYEQYF.

V and J are TRBV24-1 and TRBJ2-7; weak D call: TRBD2 (5 bases). Germline-derived CDR1 and CDR2 are KGHDR and SFDVKD. The CDR3 has 13 residues. Deletions cut 7 bases from V and 1 base from J, with 10 bases between. The CDR3 region is CATSAGLSYEQYF. For the CDR3, the DNA is TGTGCCACCAGCGCGGGCTTATCCTACGAGCAGTACTTC.

The J gene is TRBJ2-3, the V gene TRBV6-4; possibly TRBD2 for D (5 bases). CDR1 is MRHNA and CDR2 is SNTAGT in the germline V gene. V gave up 4 bases and J gave up 2 bases, with 10 bases separating them. The CDR3 extends over 14 amino acids. The CDR3, as DNA: TGTGCCAGCAGTGCGGGGAGAAACACAGATACGCAGTATTTT. Its protein is CASSAGRNTDTQYF.

The J gene is TRBJ1-5, the V gene TRBV13; D is unclear. Germline CDR1 is PRHDT and CDR2 is FYEKMQ (reference sequence). The CDR3 is 14 residues long. The V gene lost 2 bases and the J gene lost 2 bases, with 7 bases spanning the gap. CDR3 coding DNA: TGTGCCAGCAGCTTATCCCCTCGCAATCAGCCCCAGCATTTT. Translation: CASSLSPRNQPQHF.

This clone was seen only a few times. V and J are TRBV30 and TRBJ1-1; no reliable D call. Deletions cut 0 bases from V and 4 bases from J, with 9 bases between. Germline loops: CDR1 GTSNPN, CDR2 SVGIG (reference sequence). The length of the CDR3 is 13 residues. CDR3 sequence (DNA): TGTGCCTGGAGTGTAGCCGTCACCACTGAAGCTTTCTTT. Protein product: CAWSVAVTTEAFF.

The chain links TRBV5-7 to TRBJ2-7, with 10 bases lining up with TRBD1. TRBV5-7 qualifies as an ORF whose function is uncertain. V was pared by 4 bases and J by 3 bases, with 4 bases of the junction left unmatched. The CDR3 has 14 residues. The CDR3 protein is CASSPRTGGYEQYF. The CDR3 DNA reads TGTGCCAGCAGCCCGCGGACAGGGGGCTACGAGCAGTACTTC.

CDR3 nucleotide sequence: TGTGCCAGCAGTGAAAGGGGGTTCGACACTGAAGCTTTCTTT. This translates into CASSERGFDTEAFF. The J gene is TRBJ1-1, the V gene TRBV25-1; TRBD1 is a possible D gene (6 bases). Trimming took off 2 bases at V and 3 bases at J, with 10 bases between the two ends. The CDR3 sequence is 14 residues long. Germline V gives CDR1 MGHDK, CDR2 SYGVNS.

This chain uses TRBV28 with TRBJ2-7, with TRBD2 matching over 8 bases. The germline V gene encodes CDR1 MDHEN and CDR2 SYDVKM. The CDR3 has 16 amino acids. The ends lost 3 bases at V and 2 bases at J; junction bases unmatched: 9. As DNA, the CDR3 is TGTGCCAGCAGTTTCCTTATTAGCGGGGACCCCTACGAGCAGTACTTC. Translation gives CASSFLISGDPYEQYF.

The V call is TRBV29-1, the J call TRBJ1-1; 9 bases fit TRBD1. This CDR3 region has 13 residues. The germline gives CDR1 SQVTM, CDR2 ANQGSEA. The V segment lost 5 bases and the J segment 6 bases; nucleotides outside the gene matches: 7. CDR3 nucleotide sequence: TGCAGCGTTCAGGGACAGGGACTCGCTGAAGCTTTCTTT. Protein: CSVQGQGLAEAFF.

There are a few counts of this clone. V and J are TRBV7-3 and TRBJ2-2; 8 positions agree with TRBD2. V shed 5 bases and J 6 bases; nucleotides not matched to a gene: 2. The CDR3 runs 13 residues. Germline CDR1 and CDR2: SGHTA and FQGTGA. The CDR3 bases are TGTGCCAGCAGCGCGGGAGGCCCCGGGGAGCTGTTTTTT. This codes for CASSAGGPGELFF.

The rearrangement joins TRBV7-9 to TRBJ1-1; D remains unclear. Germline lookup yields CDR1 SEHNR and CDR2 FQNEAQ (reference sequence). V was trimmed by 5 bases and J by 6 bases, leaving 10 bases between them. The CDR3 is made up of 12 amino acids. The CDR3 reads CASSLGRSEAFF. DNA of the CDR3: TGTGCCAGCAGCCTAGGGAGGTCTGAAGCTTTCTTT.

This sequence joins TRBV7-8 and TRBJ2-7; 7 positions agree with TRBD1. The J segment lost 4 bases and the V segment lost 3 bases, leaving 9 bases of the junction unmatched. CDR1 and CDR2 from the germline V gene are SGHVS and FQNEAQ. This CDR3 contains 15 residues. The CDR3 here is CASSFWRQGSYEQYF. Written as DNA, the CDR3 is TGTGCCAGCAGCTTTTGGAGACAGGGTTCTTACGAGCAGTACTTC.

CDR3 sequence reads: CASSLSMNTEAFF. CDR3 nucleotide sequence: TGTGCCAGCAGTTTATCCATGAACACTGAAGCTTTCTTT. The chain joins TRBV12-3 or TRBV12-4 to TRBJ1-1, with D unresolved. The V end was cut by 2 bases, the J end by 0 bases, with 4 bases between. The CDR3 sequence is 13 residues long.

The genes are TRBV6-5 and TRBJ2-5; TRBD1 agrees at 7 bases. The germline gives CDR1 MNHEY, CDR2 SVGAGI. The CDR3 loop spans 12 amino acids. Germline trimming cut 9 bases from V and 4 bases from J; bases unmatched to any gene: 5. DNA for the CDR3: TGTGCCAGGAGGGGGCCTAGAGAGACCCAGTACTTC. It codes for CARRGPRETQYF.